A selection of T cell receptor beta chains follows, all from one sample in a study of control samples from healthy donors and cancer patients. Here immunoSEQ multiplex PCR was the method, and the copy in TCRdb shows in-frame clones only, minus some. The data contain roughly 70,000 clones, less than 95% of them singletons. Sequencing used blood. The source of these receptors is a woman in her twenties or thirties in good health. CDR3s include the opening cysteine and the closing phenylalanine or tryptophan. The D gene is left open where the match is weak. A clone size is listed for some rows: how often the clone was seen (once, few, many), or a class if it is expanded.

D	length	size	J	V	DNA	CDR3
TRBD1	16	NA	TRBJ1-6	TRBV9	TGTGCCAGCGGGGATCCAGGGGGAGACTATAATTCACCCCTCCACTTT	CASGDPGGDYNSPLHF
NA	14	NA	TRBJ2-5	TRBV9	TGTGCCAGCAGCGTAGATTGGGGTGTACAGACCCAGTACTTC	CASSVDWGVQTQYF
NA	16	NA	TRBJ1-1	TRBV5-1	TGCGCCAGCACCAACAACAGGGACGCAATGAACACTGAAGCTTTCTTT	CASTNNRDAMNTEAFF
TRBD1	15	NA	TRBJ1-6	TRBV6-1	TGTGCCAGCAGTGAAGCGAACAGGGGGAATTCACCCCTCCACTTT	CASSEANRGNSPLHF
NA	16	NA	TRBJ1-3	TRBV4-2	TGTGCCAGCAGCCAAGTTCTTACTTTTCGGGGAAACACCATATATTTT	CASSQVLTFRGNTIYF
NA	15	NA	TRBJ1-1	TRBV5-1	TGCGCCAGCAGCTTGGAGTGGACCATGAACACTGAAGCTTTCTTT	CASSLEWTMNTEAFF
NA	12	NA	TRBJ1-3	TRBV2	TGTGCCAGCGTAGGTGGGGGAAACACCATATATTTT	CASVGGGNTIYF
NA	14	NA	TRBJ1-2	TRBV19	TGTGCCAGTAGTATATTGGGGGCTAACTATGGCTACACCTTC	CASSILGANYGYTF
NA	12	NA	TRBJ1-2	TRBV18	TGTGCCAGCTCACCCTTACAGGGTGGCTACACCTTC	CASSPLQGGYTF
TRBD2	18	NA	TRBJ2-1	TRBV4-1	TGCGCCAGCAGCCAAGAACTGTTAGTGGGGCTAGCGGAATATGAGCAGTTCTTC	CASSQELLVGLAEYEQFF
TRBD1	14	NA	TRBJ2-5	TRBV27	TGTGCCAGCAGTTTCAATCAGGGGGCCGGGGCCCAGTACTTC	CASSFNQGAGAQYF
NA	13	NA	TRBJ1-1	TRBV28	TGTGCCAGCAGTTCTGACAGCGACACTGAAGCTTTCTTT	CASSSDSDTEAFF
NA	13	once	TRBJ1-1	TRBV19	TGTGCCAGTAGTACTAATCCAGAGACTGAAGCTTTCTTT	CASSTNPETEAFF
NA	11	once	TRBJ2-3	TRBV5-5	TGTGCCAGCAGCTTCACAGATACGCAGTATTTT	CASSFTDTQYF
NA	14	NA	TRBJ2-2	TRBV30	TGTGCCTGGAGTGTTATGTTTGGCGGCGGGGAGCTGTTTTTT	CAWSVMFGGGELFF
NA	18	few	TRBJ1-6	TRBV4-1	TGCGCCAGCAGCCAAGATAGTCGCCGGAGGGGGACCAATTCACCCCTCCACTTT	CASSQDSRRRGTNSPLHF
TRBD1	14	NA	TRBJ1-6	TRBV3-1/TRBV3-2	TGTGCCAGCAGTCGAGGACAGGCGGATTCACCCCTCCACTTT	CASSRGQADSPLHF
NA	17	once	TRBJ1-1	TRBV4-1	TGCGCCAGCAGCCAAGGGTTACAAGGGGCCGGGAACACTGAAGCTTTCTTT	CASSQGLQGAGNTEAFF
TRBD2	15	NA	TRBJ2-1	TRBV7-3	TGTGCCAGCAGCCAGACTAGCGGGGGGCCCAATGAGCAGTTCTTC	CASSQTSGGPNEQFF